The 30 T cell receptor beta chains reported below all come from one sample, sequenced in a study of shared clonotypes between healthy human individuals. Here immunoSEQ multiplex PCR was the method, and the copy in TCRdb shows in-frame clones only, minus some. The sample lists 2 million to 2.5 million clones, approximately 93% seen once, with 0.36% in the top ten. The source material was naive CD4+ T cells from PBMCs. Subset specified: CD45RA+ positively selected. Receptors were obtained from a man aged 18 to 29 in good health. Some clones in this sample may be carry-over from other donors' samples.

CDR3 DNA sequence: TGTGCCAGCAGCCAAGACGGGCACAATGAGCAGTTCTTC. Encoded protein: CASSQDGHNEQFF. The V and J genes are TRBV14 and TRBJ2-1; D remains unclear. Germline values: CDR1 SGHDN, CDR2 FVKESK. The length of the CDR3 is 13 residues. The germline V and J ends were trimmed by 0 bases and 5 bases, with 5 bases remaining between them.

The CDR3 coding sequence is TGTGCCAGCTCACCCCAACTTCAGGGACAGCCCCAGCATTTT. Translating it yields CASSPQLQGQPQHF. The J gene is TRBJ1-5, the V gene TRBV18; possible D gene TRBD1, 5 bases. Trimming stripped 3 bases from V and 7 bases from J, with 13 bases between. Germline CDR1 and CDR2: KGHSH and LQKENI. The CDR3 sequence is 14 residues long. The full variable domain, rest sourced from reference TRBV18 and TRBJ1-5, is NAGVMQNPRHLVRRRGQEARLRCSPMKGHSHVYWYRQLPEEGLKFMVYLQKENIIDESGMPKERFSAEFPKEGPSILRIQQVVRGDSAAYFCASSPQLQGQPQHFGDGTRLSIL.

The gene calls are TRBV19 and TRBJ2-1; 7 bases fit TRBD1. Losses at the gene ends were 2 bases for V and 2 bases for J; bases not matched to a gene: 3. CDR3 length equals 15 residues. Germline V CDR1 and CDR2: LNHDA, SQIVND (reference sequence). In DNA form, the CDR3 reads TGTGCCAGTAGTATACGACAGGGCCCCTACAATGAGCAGTTCTTC. This encodes CASSIRQGPYNEQFF. The full variable domain, completed using reference TRBV19 and TRBJ2-1, is DGGITQSPKYLFRKEGQNVTLSCEQNLNHDAMYWYRQDPGQGLRLIYYSQIVNDFQKGDIAEGYSVSREKKESFPLTVTSAQKNPTAFYLCASSIRQGPYNEQFFGPGTRLTVL.

The chain recombines TRBV27 with TRBJ1-4; 8 bases line up with TRBD1. Germline values: CDR1 MNHEY, CDR2 SMNVEV (reference sequence). V gave up 6 bases and J gave up 6 bases; unmatched junction bases: 9. This CDR3 is 15 amino acids long. As DNA, the CDR3 is TGTGCCAGCAGCCGAAAAGACAGGGGAGATGAAAAACTGTTTTTT. This gives the protein CASSRKDRGDEKLFF.

This chain links TRBV29-1 with TRBJ2-3, with 10 bases identical to TRBD1. CDR3 size: 16 residues. V lost 4 bases, J lost 3 bases, and 10 bases stayed unmatched. The V gene's germline CDR1 is SQVTM and CDR2 ANQGSEA. CDR3 DNA sequence: TGCAGCGTTGGCTCGGGACAGGGGTTTTGGACAGATACGCAGTATTTT. Its protein product is CSVGSGQGFWTDTQYF.

This clone has just one count. The rearrangement joins TRBV11-2 to TRBJ2-1; D might be TRBD1 (6 bases). The V gene lost 4 bases and the J gene lost 8 bases, with 12 bases spanning the gap. From germline, CDR1 is SGHAT and CDR2 FQNNGV. CDR3 size: 13 residues. DNA of the CDR3: TGTGCCAGCAGCTCCTTCAGGGGCCATGAGCAGTTCTTC. It translates to CASSSFRGHEQFF.

The rearrangement links TRBV6-1 to TRBJ2-5; D is undetermined. The ends were cut back, 8 bases at V and 2 bases at J, with 12 bases in the middle. In germline, CDR1 is MNHNS, CDR2 SASEGT. The CDR3 covers 13 residues. CDR3 sequence (DNA): TGTGCCAGCCATCCATGGGGACAAGAGACCCAGTACTTC. It codes for CASHPWGQETQYF.

The chain joins TRBV19 to TRBJ2-1, with TRBD2 matching over 9 bases. J gave up 5 bases and V 3 bases, and 14 bases lay outside the gene matches. Germline CDR1 reads LNHDA; CDR2 reads SQIVND (reference sequence). The CDR3 extends over 18 amino acids. CDR3 bases: TGTGCCAGTAGTATTATGGCGGGAGGGCCAATGGTCGACAATGAGCAGTTCTTC. It specifies CASSIMAGGPMVDNEQFF.

This chain uses TRBV15 with TRBJ1-1, with TRBD1 identical over 7 bases. CDR3 length: 15 residues. Germline V gives CDR1 LNHNV, CDR2 YYDKDF (reference sequence). Trimming cost V 6 bases and J 4 bases; bases outside gene matches: 11. The CDR3 loop reads CATRPRGGQVTEAFF. As DNA, the CDR3 is TGTGCCACCAGACCCAGGGGGGGCCAGGTCACTGAAGCTTTCTTT.

The chain recombines TRBV6-5 with TRBJ2-7; D remains unclear. Trimming took off 5 bases at V and 6 bases at J, with 20 bases between the two ends. The CDR3 has 15 residues. Germline V CDR1 and CDR2: MNHEY, SVGAGI. The CDR3 loop is CASSLLDGLSGEQYF. CDR3 coding DNA: TGTGCCAGCAGTCTACTGGACGGTCTCTCGGGCGAGCAGTACTTC.

Comment on this clone: A read error may produce the germline difference seen at one junction end. The same CDR3 can be traced to other DNA sequences in this sample. This chain joins TRBV6-1 and TRBJ1-5; D ambiguous. The germline V gene encodes CDR1 MNHNS and CDR2 SASEGT. This CDR3 spans 14 amino acids. CDR3 sequence reads: CASSGDYSNQPQHF. The DNA of the CDR3 is TGTGCCAGTAGTGGAGACTATAGCAATCAGCCCCAGCATTTT.

This chain links TRBV19 with TRBJ1-5; D gene unclear. Trimming stripped 4 bases from V and 3 bases from J, with 10 bases between. CDR1 LNHDA and CDR2 SQIVND come from the germline V gene (reference sequence). This CDR3 contains 14 residues. CDR3 sequence (DNA): TGTGCCAGTAGTACGCCCGGGTCCAATCAGCCCCAGCATTTT. This sequence encodes CASSTPGSNQPQHF.

The rearrangement uses TRBV9 and TRBJ2-3, with 7 bases lining up with TRBD2. The V segment lost 0 bases and the J segment 3 bases; nucleotides outside the gene matches: 7. CDR3 length: 16 residues. From germline, CDR1 is SGDLS and CDR2 YYNGEE. In DNA, the CDR3 is TGTGCCAGCAGCGTAGTAGCTAGCGGAAATACAGATACGCAGTATTTT. This codes for CASSVVASGNTDTQYF.

This clone was seen only a few times. This CDR3 is CASSPGTSIYEQYF. The CDR3 DNA sequence: TGCGCCAGCAGTCCCGGGACTTCCATCTACGAGCAGTACTTC. The chain links TRBV10-1 to TRBJ2-7, with D tentatively TRBD2 (6 bases). V gave up 5 bases and J gave up 3 bases, with 14 bases separating them. Germline V lookup: CDR1 WNHNN, CDR2 SYGVQD (reference sequence). There are 14 residues in the CDR3.

A word on this clone: Other nucleotide sequences from this sample produce the same CDR3. CDR3 bases: TGCGCCAGCAGCTTGGGGGGTTATGAGCAGTTCTTC. Protein sequence: CASSLGGYEQFF. The chain carries TRBV5-1 and TRBJ2-1; no firm D call. Germline-derived CDR1 and CDR2 are SGHRS and YFSETQ. CDR3 size: 12 residues. V shed 0 bases and J shed 8 bases, with 6 bases lying between them.

This chain connects TRBV6-1 to TRBJ1-1, with D maybe TRBD1 (6 bases). Trimming left V 6 bases short and J 5 bases short, with 13 bases between. Germline V gene lookup returns CDR1 MNHNS and CDR2 SASEGT. The CDR3 spans 13 residues. The CDR3 region is CASRIQGGTEAFF. The CDR3 nucleotides read TGTGCCAGCAGGATACAGGGAGGGACTGAAGCTTTCTTT.

DNA for the CDR3: TGCGCCAGCAGCTTGGGTTGGGCTCGAGGCGATGAGCAGTTCTTC. It encodes CASSLGWARGDEQFF. The V gene is TRBV5-1, the J gene TRBJ2-1; D unresolved. Germline V gene data show CDR1 as SGHRS and CDR2 as YFSETQ. This CDR3 comprises 15 residues. The V end was cut by 0 bases, the J end by 8 bases, with 15 bases between. Variable domain in full (rest from reference TRBV5-1 and TRBJ2-1): KAGVTQTPRYLIKTRGQQVTLSCSPISGHRSVSWYQQTPGQGLQFLFEYFSETQRNKGNFPGRFSGRQFSNSRSEMNVSTLELGDSALYLCASSLGWARGDEQFFGPGTRLTVL.

The rearrangement joins TRBV7-3 to TRBJ2-2; TRBD2 is a possible D gene (5 bases). This CDR3 has 15 residues. Germline assignment: CDR1 SGHTA and CDR2 FQGTGA. V shed 3 bases and J shed 5 bases, with 13 bases lying between them. The CDR3 coding sequence is TGTGCCAGCAGCTTTAAACTGGGCGGGACCGGGGAGCTGTTTTTT. Encoded protein: CASSFKLGGTGELFF. Based on the CDR3 plus reference TRBV7-3 and TRBJ2-2, the full variable domain is GAGVSQTPSNKVTEKGKYVELRCDPISGHTALYWYRQSLGQGPEFLIYFQGTGAADDSGLPNDRFFAVRPEGSVSTLKIQRTERGDSAVYLCASSFKLGGTGELFFGEGSRLTVL.

The chain uses TRBV7-3 and TRBJ2-3, with 8 bases matching TRBD2. Germline lookup yields CDR1 SGHTA and CDR2 FQGTGA. V lost 2 bases to trimming and J lost 1 base; unmatched junction nucleotides: 5. The CDR3 has 16 amino acids. This chain's CDR3 is CASSLASSGRTDTQYF. The DNA of the CDR3 is TGTGCCAGCAGCTTAGCGTCTAGCGGGCGCACAGATACGCAGTATTTT.

This clone was counted only a few times. The chain links TRBV10-3 to TRBJ1-1; 8 bases line up with TRBD1. CDR1 is ENHRY and CDR2 is SYGVKD in the germline V gene. The CDR3 loop spans 12 amino acids. Unmatched junction bases numbered 6, after V lost 11 bases and J lost 4 bases. The CDR3 nucleotides are TGTGCCGCCAGGGGGCTGGGCACTGAAGCTTTCTTT. Its translation: CAARGLGTEAFF.

The chain couples TRBV19 to TRBJ1-5; D remains ambiguous. The CDR3 extends over 16 amino acids. Looked up from germline, CDR1 is LNHDA and CDR2 is SQIVND (reference sequence). V was trimmed by 7 bases and J by 4 bases, leaving 20 bases between them. DNA for the CDR3: TGTGCCAGTACAAAGAGGGAGGTTGGTCGGAATCAGCCCCAGCATTTT. Its translation: CASTKREVGRNQPQHF.

The V call is TRBV6-5, the J call TRBJ2-3, with TRBD1 identical over 7 bases. Germline-derived CDR1 and CDR2 are MNHEY and SVGAGI. The V gene end was trimmed by 4 bases and the J gene end by 6 bases; junction bases not matched to a gene: 7. This CDR3 is 14 amino acids long. As DNA, the CDR3 is TGTGCCAGCAGTTCCCCAGGGGGAGTGGATACGCAGTATTTT. It specifies CASSSPGGVDTQYF.

V is TRBV6-5 and J is TRBJ1-5; a weak D match, TRBD1 (5 bases). The CDR3 runs to 13 residues. The germline gives CDR1 MNHEY, CDR2 SVGAGI. V was cut by 5 bases and J by 4 bases, with 9 bases left in between. The CDR3 sequence is CASSKQVNQPQHF. The CDR3 coding sequence is TGTGCCAGCAGTAAACAGGTAAATCAGCCCCAGCATTTT.

The genes are TRBV5-1 and TRBJ2-5; no reliable D call. Per germline, CDR1 SGHRS and CDR2 YFSETQ. Trimming removed 2 bases at V and 4 bases at J, with 12 bases between. The CDR3 sequence is 14 residues long. The CDR3 nucleotides are TGCGCCAGCAGCTTTGGCAGCGAATTAGAGACCCAGTACTTC. Protein: CASSFGSELETQYF.

The chain recombines TRBV28 with TRBJ1-2; the D gene is possibly TRBD1 (5 bases). Germline lookup yields CDR1 MDHEN and CDR2 SYDVKM. Trimming shortened V by 1 base and J by 3 bases, and 15 bases separated the two germline ends. This CDR3 has 16 amino acids. CDR3 sequence (DNA): TGTGCCAGCAGTTTATTCAGCCTCAGGGAGGACTATGGCTACACCTTC. This translates into CASSLFSLREDYGYTF.

The genes are TRBV7-9 and TRBJ2-7; the match to TRBD2 covers 7 bases. The germline V gene encodes CDR1 SEHNR and CDR2 FQNEAQ (reference sequence). The CDR3 covers 16 residues. Trimming removed 5 bases from V and 6 bases from J; junction bases left unmatched: 16. The CDR3 spells CASSRDPGAGALEQYF. CDR3 in DNA: TGTGCCAGCAGCCGTGATCCGGGTGCGGGAGCGCTCGAGCAGTACTTC.

This chain links TRBV7-8 with TRBJ1-5; D ambiguous. Germline V lookup: CDR1 SGHVS, CDR2 FQNEAQ. The CDR3 consists of 14 residues. V gave up 3 bases and J gave up 6 bases, with 12 bases separating them. The CDR3 DNA reads TGTGCCAGCAGCTTTACCGAGACGGGTCAGCCCCAGCATTTT. Residues: CASSFTETGQPQHF.

The V gene is TRBV7-9, the J gene TRBJ2-3, with D hard to call. CDR3 length equals 13 residues. Germline values: CDR1 SEHNR, CDR2 FQNEAQ (reference sequence). Trimming removed 1 base at V and 5 bases at J, with 7 bases between. The CDR3 loop reads CASSLGWKDTQYF. As DNA, the CDR3 is TGTGCCAGCAGCTTAGGGTGGAAAGATACGCAGTATTTT.

The chain has TRBV7-8 and TRBJ1-2, with D possibly TRBD1 on 5 matching bases. From germline, CDR1 is SGHVS and CDR2 FQNEAQ. This CDR3 has 14 amino acids. V shed 1 base and J shed 4 bases, with 10 bases lying between them. CDR3 in DNA: TGTGCCAGCAGCTTAGGGGGTCAGGGCTATGGCTACACCTTC. Residues: CASSLGGQGYGYTF.

Worth noting for this clone: In the same sample, other DNA sequences code for this CDR3. This chain connects TRBV7-9 to TRBJ1-2; TRBD1 is a possible D gene (6 bases). Germline V gene sequence: CDR1 SEHNR, CDR2 FQNEAQ (reference sequence). V was cut by 5 bases and J by 2 bases, with 9 bases left in between. The CDR3 consists of 13 residues. This CDR3 is CASSPDRNYGYTF. As DNA, the CDR3 is TGTGCCAGCAGCCCGGACAGAAACTATGGCTACACCTTC. Based on the CDR3 plus reference TRBV7-9 and TRBJ1-2, the full variable domain is DTGVSQNPRHKITKRGQNVTFRCDPISEHNRLYWYRQTLGQGPEFLTYFQNEAQLEKSRLLSDRFSAERPKGSFSTLEIQRTEQGDSAMYLCASSPDRNYGYTFGSGTRLTVV.